Below are 18 T cell receptor beta chains sequenced from a single sample in a study of beta chain features in type 1 diabetes. Study-level points and caveats: Within each of all four CD4+ subsets, Type 1 diabetes patients had TCRB CDR3s that were moderately but significantly shorter.

What was sequenced were expressed TCRB transcripts, since all of the isolated RNA had been reverse transcribed. Here immunoSEQ multiplex PCR was the method, and the copy in TCRdb shows in-frame clones only, minus some. Found here are 400,000 or so clones, 9.5% to 10% of them singletons; the top ten hold approximately 0.6%. Their cognate antigens are unknown. The specimen was central memory CD4+ T cells from blood. The receptors stem from a man between 25 and 39 years old with type 1 diabetes.

The J gene is TRBJ1-6, the V gene TRBV7-9, with TRBD1 identical over 7 bases. Germline CDR1 and CDR2: SEHNR and FQNEAQ (reference sequence). V shed 4 bases, J shed 2 bases, and the junction held 2 bases outside the gene matches. The CDR3 is 15 amino acids. The CDR3 region is CASSSGQAYNSPLHF. CDR3 DNA: TGTGCCAGCAGCTCCGGACAGGCCTATAATTCACCCCTCCACTTT.

In this sample, this clone turned up a few times. The V call is TRBV6-5, the J call TRBJ1-5, with a possible D match to TRBD1 (6 bases). The germline V gene encodes CDR1 MNHEY and CDR2 SVGAGI. Trimming took off 0 bases at V and 6 bases at J, with 9 bases between the two ends. The CDR3 is 14 residues long. The CDR3, as DNA: TGTGCCAGCAGTTACTCAGGGACAAGTCAGCCCCAGCATTTT. It encodes CASSYSGTSQPQHF.

This clone was observed a few times. V and J are TRBV9 and TRBJ2-1; 7 bases align to TRBD1. The CDR3 totals 15 residues. V lost 0 bases and J lost 4; bases outside the gene matches: 4. The germline CDR1 and CDR2 sequences are SGDLS and YYNGEE. For the CDR3, the DNA is TGTGCCAGCAGCGTAGGACAGGGCCGGTACAATGAGCAGTTCTTC. It encodes CASSVGQGRYNEQFF.

This clone was seen only a few times. The rearrangement joins TRBV7-8 to TRBJ1-4; tentative D call: TRBD1 (5 bases). CDR3 length: 16 amino acids. Trimming stripped 5 bases from V and 4 bases from J, with 17 bases between. Germline V gives CDR1 SGHVS, CDR2 FQNEAQ. The CDR3 DNA reads as TGTGCCAGCAGCGCAAAACTCAGGGAGAGTAATGAAAAACTGTTTTTT. Translating gives CASSAKLRESNEKLFF.

The CDR3 region is CAWSVRRDTEAFF. The CDR3 DNA reads TGTGCCTGGAGTGTACGCAGGGACACTGAAGCTTTCTTT. The V call is TRBV30, the J call TRBJ1-1; the D gene is possibly TRBD1 (5 bases). CDR3 length: 13 residues. Trimming took off 0 bases at V and 3 bases at J, with 8 bases between the two ends. CDR1 GTSNPN and CDR2 SVGIG come from the germline V gene (reference sequence).

V and J are TRBV28 and TRBJ1-1; D is undetermined. With 4 bases removed from V and 4 bases from J, the gap between germline ends came to 16 bases. CDR1 and CDR2 from the germline V gene are MDHEN and SYDVKM. The CDR3 runs 15 residues. The CDR3 region has the DNA TGTGCCAGCAGTTACCTGTTAGGAGGCATCACTGAAGCTTTCTTT. As protein: CASSYLLGGITEAFF.

This clone has more than one count but fewer than ten. The V and J genes are TRBV6-5 and TRBJ2-3; 7 bases fit TRBD1. This CDR3 has 14 residues. The ends lost 6 bases at V and 2 bases at J; junction bases unmatched: 5. Germline CDR1 is MNHEY and CDR2 is SVGAGI. The CDR3 is CASSLGTATDTQYF. In DNA, the CDR3 is TGTGCCAGCAGCCTCGGGACAGCCACAGATACGCAGTATTTT.

The chain is built from TRBV19 and TRBJ2-1; D might be TRBD2 (6 bases). V gave up 3 bases and J gave up 4 bases, with 16 bases separating them. CDR3 length: 16 residues. Germline V gene data show CDR1 as LNHDA and CDR2 as SQIVND (reference sequence). CDR3 DNA sequence: TGTGCCAGTAGTATCCGGGCGGGAAACTCGTACAATGAGCAGTTCTTC. Translated: CASSIRAGNSYNEQFF.

The table lists this clone with a few counts. The rearrangement uses TRBV28 and TRBJ2-2, with 7 bases aligning to TRBD1. J lost 4 bases, V lost 7 bases, and 9 bases had no gene match. The CDR3 contains 15 residues. Germline CDR1 and CDR2: MDHEN and SYDVKM. The CDR3, as DNA: TGTGCCAGCAAGAGGGGGCTCCTGGGCACCGGGGAGCTGTTTTTT. Translated: CASKRGLLGTGELFF.

This clone was seen a few times. The CDR3 DNA follows: TGTGCCAGCAGTCTTTGGGGCGGCACTCCTGGAAACACCATATATTTT. Translation gives CASSLWGGTPGNTIYF. The gene calls are TRBV28 and TRBJ1-3; perhaps TRBD1 as D (5 bases). The CDR3 is 16 amino acids. Germline V CDR1 and CDR2: MDHEN, SYDVKM. Trimming shortened V by 5 bases and J by 2 bases, and 16 bases separated the two germline ends.

Only a few counts were recorded for this clone. The J gene is TRBJ2-2, the V gene TRBV6-1; no reliable D call. The V end lost 1 base, the J end lost 9 bases, and 9 bases lay between the germline ends. This CDR3 has 13 residues. Looked up from germline, CDR1 is MNHNS and CDR2 is SASEGT. CDR3 sequence (DNA): TGTGCCAGCAGTGAAGGTCCTGAAAGGGAGCTGTTTTTT. It encodes CASSEGPERELFF.

The J gene is TRBJ2-5, the V gene TRBV29-1, with a possible D match to TRBD1 (7 bases). The V gene's germline CDR1 is SQVTM and CDR2 ANQGSEA. The V gene lost 7 bases and the J gene lost 0 bases, with 15 bases spanning the gap. The CDR3 has 14 residues. The CDR3 nucleotides are TGCAGCGCCTCCGGGGGACAGCACCAAGAGACCCAGTACTTC. It translates to CSASGGQHQETQYF.

The rearrangement uses TRBV6-6 and TRBJ2-2; D call uncertain. V gave up 1 base and J gave up 4 bases, with 7 bases separating them. The CDR3 length is 14 residues. The germline V gene encodes CDR1 MNHNY and CDR2 SVGAGI (reference sequence). The CDR3 DNA is TGTGCCAGCAGTTACTTCCGGTCCACCGGGGAGCTGTTTTTT. It encodes CASSYFRSTGELFF.

In this sample, this clone turned up a few times. The V and J genes are TRBV6-5 and TRBJ1-1; a weak D match, TRBD1 (5 bases). The CDR3 is made up of 11 amino acids. Per germline, CDR1 MNHEY and CDR2 SVGAGI. This chain's CDR3 is CASYGGTEAFF. The CDR3 DNA reads TGTGCGAGCTACGGGGGGACTGAAGCTTTCTTT.

The chain joins TRBV18 to TRBJ2-2; 7 bases are a match to TRBD2. The germline V gene encodes CDR1 KGHSH and CDR2 LQKENI. This CDR3 has 16 amino acids. Losses at the gene ends were 3 bases for V and 7 bases for J; bases not matched to a gene: 11. The CDR3 region has the DNA TGTGCCAGCTCACCGTCTGGACTAGTGGGAGGCGGGGAGCTGTTTTTT. Translation gives CASSPSGLVGGGELFF.

V gene TRBV6-1 combines with J gene TRBJ2-3; 8 nucleotides align to TRBD1. Trimming took 5 bases from V and 4 from J; bases not matched to a gene: 5. This CDR3 contains 14 residues. Germline V gene lookup returns CDR1 MNHNS and CDR2 SASEGT. The CDR3 DNA follows: TGTGCCAGCAGTATACGACAGGGGTCAGATACGCAGTATTTT. Protein sequence: CASSIRQGSDTQYF.

DNA for the CDR3: TGTGCCAGCAGCAGGACTTTAGCACAGCCCCAGCATTTT. Its protein is CASSRTLAQPQHF. The V gene is TRBV7-6, the J gene TRBJ1-5, with D hard to call. V lost 5 bases to trimming and J lost 7 bases, with 12 bases between them. The CDR3 runs to 13 residues. Germline CDR1 and CDR2: SGHVS and FNYEAQ.

This clone was observed a handful of times. This CDR3 is also generated by other DNA sequences in the sample. This chain connects TRBV27 to TRBJ2-7; 7 nucleotides line up with TRBD1. This CDR3 region has 14 residues. Germline V gene sequence: CDR1 MNHEY, CDR2 SMNVEV (reference sequence). V trimming: 2 bases; J trimming: 3 bases; junction bases outside the gene matches: 4. Written as DNA, the CDR3 is TGTGCCAGCAGTTTACGACAGGGTATCTACGAGCAGTACTTC. Translated: CASSLRQGIYEQYF.